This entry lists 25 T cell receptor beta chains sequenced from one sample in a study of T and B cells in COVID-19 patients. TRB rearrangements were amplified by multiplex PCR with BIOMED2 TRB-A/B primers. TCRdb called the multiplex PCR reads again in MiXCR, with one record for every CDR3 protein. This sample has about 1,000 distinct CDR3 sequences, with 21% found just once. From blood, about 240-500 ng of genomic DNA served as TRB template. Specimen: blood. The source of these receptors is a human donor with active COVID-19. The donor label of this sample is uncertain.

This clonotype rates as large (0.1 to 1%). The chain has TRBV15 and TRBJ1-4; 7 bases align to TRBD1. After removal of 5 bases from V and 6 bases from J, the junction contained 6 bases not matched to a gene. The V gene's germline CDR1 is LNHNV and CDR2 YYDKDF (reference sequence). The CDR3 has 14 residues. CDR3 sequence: CATSEGAGDEKLFF. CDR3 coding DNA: TGTGCCACCAGCGAGGGGGCAGGGGATGAAAAACTGTTTTTT. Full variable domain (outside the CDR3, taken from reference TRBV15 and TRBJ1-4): DAMVIQNPRYQVTQFGKPVTLSCSQTLNHNVMYWYQQKSSQAPKLLFHYYDKDFNNEADTPDNFQSRRPNTSFCFLDIRSPGLGDTAMYLCATSEGAGDEKLFFGSGTQLSVL.

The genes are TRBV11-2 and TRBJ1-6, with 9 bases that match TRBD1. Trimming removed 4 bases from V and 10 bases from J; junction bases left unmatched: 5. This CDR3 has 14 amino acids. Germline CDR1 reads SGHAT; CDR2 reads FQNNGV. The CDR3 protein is CASSSDRGSSPLHF. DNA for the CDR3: TGTGCCAGCAGCTCCGACAGGGGGTCATCACCCCTCCACTTT.

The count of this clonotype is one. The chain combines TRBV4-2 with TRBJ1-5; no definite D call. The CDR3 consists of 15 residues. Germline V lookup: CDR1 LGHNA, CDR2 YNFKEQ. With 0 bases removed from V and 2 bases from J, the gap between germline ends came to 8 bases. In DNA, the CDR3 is TGTGCCAGCAGCCAAGAACGGGGAGGCAATCAGCCCCAGCATTTT. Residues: CASSQERGGNQPQHF.

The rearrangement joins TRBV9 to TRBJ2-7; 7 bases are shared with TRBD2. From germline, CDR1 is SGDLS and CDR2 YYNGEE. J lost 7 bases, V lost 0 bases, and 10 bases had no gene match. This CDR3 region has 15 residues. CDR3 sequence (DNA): TGTGCCAGCAGCGTAGGGGGGGGGGGAACTGATGAGCAGTACTTC. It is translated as CASSVGGGGTDEQYF.

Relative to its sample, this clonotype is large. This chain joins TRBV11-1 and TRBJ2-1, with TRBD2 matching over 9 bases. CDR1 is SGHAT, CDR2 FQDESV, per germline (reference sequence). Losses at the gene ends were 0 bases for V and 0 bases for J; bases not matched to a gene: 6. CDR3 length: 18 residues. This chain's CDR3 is CASSLAPSGDSSYNEQFF. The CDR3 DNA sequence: TGTGCCAGCAGCTTAGCCCCTAGCGGGGACAGCTCCTACAATGAGCAGTTCTTC.

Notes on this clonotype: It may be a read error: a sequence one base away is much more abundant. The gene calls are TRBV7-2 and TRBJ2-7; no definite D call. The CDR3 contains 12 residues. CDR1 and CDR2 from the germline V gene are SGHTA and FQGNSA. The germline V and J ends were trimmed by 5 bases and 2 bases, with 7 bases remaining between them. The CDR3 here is CASSPVTYEQYF. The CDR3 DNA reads TGTGCCAGCAGCCCCGTTACCTACGAGCAGTACTTC.

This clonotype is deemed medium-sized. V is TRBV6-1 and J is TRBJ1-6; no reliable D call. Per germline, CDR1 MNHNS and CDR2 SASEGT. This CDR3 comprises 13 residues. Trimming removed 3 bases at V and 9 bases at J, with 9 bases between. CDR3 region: CASSDRAISPLHF. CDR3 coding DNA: TGTGCCAGCAGTGACCGGGCTATTTCACCCCTCCACTTT.

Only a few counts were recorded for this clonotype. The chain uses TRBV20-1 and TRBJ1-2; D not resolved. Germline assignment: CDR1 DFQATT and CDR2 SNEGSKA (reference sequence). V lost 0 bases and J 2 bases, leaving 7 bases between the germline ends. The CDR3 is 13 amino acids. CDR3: CSARDEGNYGYTF. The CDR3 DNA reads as TGCAGTGCTAGAGATGAGGGAAACTATGGCTACACCTTC.

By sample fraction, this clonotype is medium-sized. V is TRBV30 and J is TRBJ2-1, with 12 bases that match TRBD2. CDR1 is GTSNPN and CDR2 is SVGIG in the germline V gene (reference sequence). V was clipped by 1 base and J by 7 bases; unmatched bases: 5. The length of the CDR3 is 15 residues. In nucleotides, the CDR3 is TGTGCCTGGAGTGGACTAGCGGGAGATCTGAATGAGCAGTTCTTC. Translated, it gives CAWSGLAGDLNEQFF.

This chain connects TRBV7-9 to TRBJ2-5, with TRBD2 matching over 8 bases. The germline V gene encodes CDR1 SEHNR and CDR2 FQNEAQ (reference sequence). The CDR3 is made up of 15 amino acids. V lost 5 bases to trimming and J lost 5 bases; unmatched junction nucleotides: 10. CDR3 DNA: TGTGCCAGCAGCCGACTAGCGATGTGGGGGGAGACCCAGTACTTC. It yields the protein CASSRLAMWGETQYF.

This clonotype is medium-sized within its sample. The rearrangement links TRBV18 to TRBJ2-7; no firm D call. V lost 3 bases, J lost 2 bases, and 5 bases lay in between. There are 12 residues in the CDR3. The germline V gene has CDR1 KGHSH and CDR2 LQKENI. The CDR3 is CASSPATYEQYF. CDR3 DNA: TGTGCCAGCTCACCCGCGACCTACGAGCAGTACTTC.

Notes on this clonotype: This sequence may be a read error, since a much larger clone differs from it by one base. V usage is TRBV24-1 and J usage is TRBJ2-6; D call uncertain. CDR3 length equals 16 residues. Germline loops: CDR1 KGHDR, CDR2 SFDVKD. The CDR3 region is CASSPNLVSGANVLTF. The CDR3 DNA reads TGTGCCTCCAGTCCGAACTTAGTCTCTGGGGCCAACGTCCTGACTTTC.

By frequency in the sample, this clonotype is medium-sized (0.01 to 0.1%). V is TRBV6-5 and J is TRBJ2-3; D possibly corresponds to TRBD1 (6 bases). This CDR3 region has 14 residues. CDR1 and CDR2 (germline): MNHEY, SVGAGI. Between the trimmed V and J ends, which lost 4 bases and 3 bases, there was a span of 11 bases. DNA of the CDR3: TGTGCCAGCAGTTCGAGGACAGCAACAGATACGCAGTATTTT. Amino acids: CASSSRTATDTQYF.

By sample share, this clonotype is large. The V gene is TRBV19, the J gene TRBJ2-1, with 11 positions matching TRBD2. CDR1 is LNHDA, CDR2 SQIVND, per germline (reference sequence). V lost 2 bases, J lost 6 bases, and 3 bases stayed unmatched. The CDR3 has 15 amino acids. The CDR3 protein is CASSILLAGGNEQFF. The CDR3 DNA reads TGTGCCAGTAGTATACTCCTAGCGGGAGGCAATGAGCAGTTCTTC.

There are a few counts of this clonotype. The CDR3 DNA follows: TGTGCCATCAAAGGCGAGGGGCGGAACACTGAAGCTTTCTTT. This gives the protein CAIKGEGRNTEAFF. This sequence joins TRBV10-3 and TRBJ1-1; weak D call: TRBD1 (5 bases). The germline V gene encodes CDR1 ENHRY and CDR2 SYGVKD. The CDR3 runs 14 residues. The V gene lost 7 bases and the J gene lost 1 base, with 13 bases spanning the gap.

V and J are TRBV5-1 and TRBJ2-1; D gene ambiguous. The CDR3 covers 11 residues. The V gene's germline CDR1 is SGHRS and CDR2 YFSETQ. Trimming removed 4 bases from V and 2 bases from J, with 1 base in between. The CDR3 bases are TGCGCCAGCAGCACCTACAATGAGCAGTTCTTC. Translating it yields CASSTYNEQFF.

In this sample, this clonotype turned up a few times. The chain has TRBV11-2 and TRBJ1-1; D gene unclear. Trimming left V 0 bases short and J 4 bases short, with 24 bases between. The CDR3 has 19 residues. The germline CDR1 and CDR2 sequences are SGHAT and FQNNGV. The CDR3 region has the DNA TGTGCCAGCAGCTTAGATCATCTGCTTCGGGCACAAGGAGGCACTGAAGCTTTCTTT. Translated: CASSLDHLLRAQGGTEAFF.

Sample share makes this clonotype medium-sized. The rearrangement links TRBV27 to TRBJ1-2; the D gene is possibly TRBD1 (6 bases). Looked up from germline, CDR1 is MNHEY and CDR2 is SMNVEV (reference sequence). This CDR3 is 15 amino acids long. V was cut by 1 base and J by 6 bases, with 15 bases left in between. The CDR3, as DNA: TGTGCCAGCAGTTTATGGACAGACCACCGAGATGGCTACACCTTC. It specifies CASSLWTDHRDGYTF.

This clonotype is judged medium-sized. The DNA of the CDR3 is TGTGCCAGCAGCCCGGGACAGGGACGCAATCAGCCCCAGCATTTT. It specifies CASSPGQGRNQPQHF. The V and J genes are TRBV6-2 or TRBV6-3 and TRBJ1-5; TRBD1 matches at 9 bases. The J segment lost 2 bases and the V segment lost 6 bases, leaving 5 bases of the junction unmatched. The V gene's germline CDR1 is MNHEY and CDR2 SVGEGT. This CDR3 has 15 residues.

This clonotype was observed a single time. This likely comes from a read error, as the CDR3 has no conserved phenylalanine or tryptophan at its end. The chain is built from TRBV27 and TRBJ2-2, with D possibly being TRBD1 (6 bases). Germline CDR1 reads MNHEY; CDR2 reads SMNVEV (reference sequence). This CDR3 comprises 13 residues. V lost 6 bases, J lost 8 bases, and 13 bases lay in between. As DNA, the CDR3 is TGTGCCAGCAGGTGGTATCAGGGGGGGGAGCTGTTTGTT. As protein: CASRWYQGGELFV.

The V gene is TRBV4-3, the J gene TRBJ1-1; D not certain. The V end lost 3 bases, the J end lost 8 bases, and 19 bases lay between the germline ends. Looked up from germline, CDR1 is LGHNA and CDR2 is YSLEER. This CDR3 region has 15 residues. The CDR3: CASSHTADPGAEAFF. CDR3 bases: TGCGCCAGCAGCCATACTGCCGACCCGGGCGCAGAAGCTTTCTTT.

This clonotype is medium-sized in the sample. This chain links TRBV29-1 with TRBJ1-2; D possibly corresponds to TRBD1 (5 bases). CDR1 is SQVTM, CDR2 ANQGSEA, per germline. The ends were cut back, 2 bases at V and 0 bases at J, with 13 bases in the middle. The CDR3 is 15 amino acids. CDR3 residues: CSVERGSPPNYGYTF. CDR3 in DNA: TGCAGCGTTGAACGGGGGTCACCGCCTAACTATGGCTACACCTTC. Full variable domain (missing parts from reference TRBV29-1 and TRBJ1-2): SAVISQKPSRDICQRGTSLTIQCQVDSQVTMMFWYRQQPGQSLTLIATANQGSEATYESGFVIDKFPISRPNLTFSTLTVSNMSPEDSSIYLCSVERGSPPNYGYTFGSGTRLTVV.

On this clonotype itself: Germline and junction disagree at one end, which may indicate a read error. CDR3 protein: CARSYSGGDEQFF. The CDR3 nucleotides read TGTGCCCGGAGCTACTCTGGCGGGGATGAGCAGTTTTTC. V and J are TRBV6-5 and TRBJ2-1; possibly TRBD2 for D (6 bases). This CDR3 contains 13 residues. Per germline, CDR1 MNHEY and CDR2 SVGAGI.

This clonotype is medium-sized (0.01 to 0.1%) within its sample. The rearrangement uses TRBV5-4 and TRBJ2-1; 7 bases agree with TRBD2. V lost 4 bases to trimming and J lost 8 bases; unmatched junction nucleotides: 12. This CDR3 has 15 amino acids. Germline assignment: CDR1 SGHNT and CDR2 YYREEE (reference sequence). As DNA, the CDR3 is TGTGCCAGCAGCGGGGCGAGGGCCGCGGGGGATGAGCAGTTCTTC. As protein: CASSGARAAGDEQFF.

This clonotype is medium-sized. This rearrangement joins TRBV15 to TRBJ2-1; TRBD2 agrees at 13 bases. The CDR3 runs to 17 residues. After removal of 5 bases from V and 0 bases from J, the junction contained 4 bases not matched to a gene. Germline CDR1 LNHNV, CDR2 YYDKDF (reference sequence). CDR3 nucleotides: TGTGCCACCAGCGCGCGACTAGCGGGAGGCTCCTACAATGAGCAGTTCTTC. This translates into CATSARLAGGSYNEQFF.